Each of the 11 T cell receptor beta chains below was sequenced from the same sample in a study of T cell responses to AZD1222 COVID-19 vaccine. Profiling relied on immunoSEQ multiplex PCR, and the TCRdb table lists in-frame clones only, not all of them. The table lists fewer than 110,000 clones, about 90% of them singletons. Sample: peripheral blood, taken on day 0 of AZD1222 vaccination. The origin of the receptors is an adult in good health.

The V and J genes are TRBV7-2 and TRBJ2-1; no reliable D call. V shed 5 bases and J shed 8 bases, with 19 bases lying between them. Germline CDR1 SGHTA, CDR2 FQGNSA. CDR3 length: 15 residues. In DNA form, the CDR3 reads TGTGCCAGCAGCCCTCAGTGGGCGTTGAACGATGAGCAGTTCTTC. Translated: CASSPQWALNDEQFF.

The chain employs TRBV7-8 and TRBJ1-4, with D maybe TRBD1 (5 bases). This CDR3 has 14 amino acids. Trimming removed 6 bases from V and 5 bases from J, with 13 bases in between. The V gene's germline CDR1 is SGHVS and CDR2 FQNEAQ. CDR3 sequence reads: CASSSGAGNEKLFF. CDR3 nucleotides: TGTGCCAGCAGTTCCGGGGCGGGGAATGAAAAACTGTTTTTT. Full variable domain (missing parts from reference TRBV7-8 and TRBJ1-4): GAGVSQSPRYKVAKRGQDVALRCDPISGHVSLFWYQQALGQGPEFLTYFQNEAQLDKSGLPSDRFFAERPEGSVSTLKIQRTQQEDSAVYLCASSSGAGNEKLFFGSGTQLSVL.

CDR3 in DNA: TGCAGTGCTAGCCTGTACAATGAGCAGTTCTTC. Protein: CSASLYNEQFF. The chain is built from TRBV20-1 and TRBJ2-1; D unresolved. V lost 3 bases to trimming and J lost 4 bases, with 4 bases between them. CDR3 length equals 11 residues. Germline lookup yields CDR1 DFQATT and CDR2 SNEGSKA (reference sequence).

CDR3 loop: CAARGMGDIQYF. The CDR3 DNA reads as TGTGCCGCTCGAGGGATGGGGGACATTCAGTACTTC. The rearrangement joins TRBV28 to TRBJ2-4; D may correspond to TRBD1 or TRBD2 (5 bases each). Germline lookup yields CDR1 MDHEN and CDR2 SYDVKM. Trimming removed 11 bases at V and 8 bases at J, with 16 bases between. This CDR3 region has 12 residues.

The chain carries TRBV7-3 and TRBJ1-2; D gene uncertain. The CDR3 consists of 14 residues. The ends were cut back, 5 bases at V and 4 bases at J, with 14 bases in the middle. Looked up from germline, CDR1 is SGHTA and CDR2 is FQGTGA. CDR3 protein: CASSQDRVGYGYTF. CDR3 coding DNA: TGTGCCAGCAGCCAGGATAGGGTAGGCTATGGCTACACCTTC.

V and J are TRBV2 and TRBJ1-2; D is possibly TRBD1 (6 bases). CDR1 SNHLY and CDR2 FYNNEI come from the germline V gene. Trimming took 5 bases from V and 4 from J, leaving 17 bases between them. This CDR3 contains 15 residues. This chain's CDR3 is CASSPSRGLGYGYTF. The CDR3 nucleotides read TGTGCCAGCAGTCCTTCCAGGGGCTTGGGCTATGGCTACACCTTC.

The genes are TRBV11-2 and TRBJ2-1, with TRBD2 identical over 8 bases. Trimming removed 1 base from V and 4 bases from J; junction bases left unmatched: 3. Germline CDR1 is SGHAT and CDR2 is FQNNGV. The CDR3 length is 15 residues. CDR3 amino acids: CASSLAPSGYNEQFF. In nucleotides, the CDR3 is TGTGCCAGCAGCTTAGCCCCTAGCGGGTACAATGAGCAGTTCTTC.

V and J are TRBV11-2 and TRBJ2-2; TRBD2 aligns across 8 bases. CDR1 and CDR2 from the germline V gene are SGHAT and FQNNGV. The V and J ends lost 8 bases and 6 bases, in that order; junction bases with no gene match: 11. The CDR3 loop spans 15 amino acids. This CDR3 reads CASGGGAGVSGELFF. The CDR3 DNA reads as TGTGCCAGCGGCGGGGGAGCGGGAGTATCCGGGGAGCTGTTTTTT.

Comments on this clone: The sample holds other DNA sequences that translate to the same CDR3. The chain is built from TRBV14 and TRBJ1-1; D not certain. The CDR3 spans 14 residues. V lost 1 base, J lost 2 bases, and 8 bases lay in between. Germline V lookup: CDR1 SGHDN, CDR2 FVKESK. The CDR3, as DNA: TGTGCCAGCAGCCAAGTATTTCTAAACACTGAAGCTTTCTTT. As protein: CASSQVFLNTEAFF.

V usage is TRBV7-2 and J usage is TRBJ2-7; 11 positions match TRBD2. CDR1 is SGHTA, CDR2 FQGNSA, per germline. The CDR3 is 15 amino acids. V shed 4 bases and J 0 bases; nucleotides not matched to a gene: 2. The CDR3 loop is CASSSGLAGSYEQYF. The CDR3 nucleotides are TGTGCCAGCAGCTCCGGACTAGCGGGCTCCTACGAGCAGTACTTC.

The chain joins TRBV10-2 to TRBJ2-7; 8 bases fit TRBD1. The V segment lost 6 bases and the J segment 2 bases; nucleotides outside the gene matches: 12. This CDR3 is 16 amino acids long. From germline, CDR1 is WSHSY and CDR2 SAAADI. CDR3 nucleotide sequence: TGCGCCAGCAGCGACAGGGGAAGGGGGAAACCCTACGAGCAGTACTTC. Translation gives CASSDRGRGKPYEQYF.